The clone carrying this T cell receptor (beta chain) showed up many times. TCRdb reprocessed the RT-PCR reads via MiXCR and lists one record per CDR3 protein. The repertoire holds around 700,000 distinct CDR3 sequences, with approximately 15% as singletons. V was shortened by 7 bases and J by 2 bases, with 15 bases between the two germline ends. CDR3 length: 14 amino acids. Germline values: CDR1 MDHEN, CDR2 SYDVKM. This chain uses TRBV28 with TRBJ2-7, with D perhaps matching TRBD1 or TRBD2 (8 bases each). This TCR came from a female donor in good health, serving as a healthy control. Source material: memory CD4+ T cells from blood. The CDR3 sequence: CASTRGGQAYEQYF. CDR3 bases: TGTGCCAGCACCCGGGGGGGACAGGCCTACGAGCAGTACTTC.